The 11 T cell receptor beta chains below all came from one sample that was sequenced in a study of response to subunit inactivated influenza vaccine. Via MiXCR, TCRdb re-called the RT-PCR reads, giving one row per CDR3 protein. The table includes about 500,000 distinct CDR3 sequences, 16% detected once. Sequencing used CD4+ T cells sorted from PBMCs, obtained 23 to 25 months after vaccination. These receptors were taken from a man between 50 and 75 years old who received an inactivated influenza vaccine.

This clonotype came up a few times. The J gene is TRBJ2-1, the V gene TRBV2; 9 positions agree with TRBD2. Per the germline V gene, CDR1 is SNHLY and CDR2 is FYNNEI. V shed 6 bases, J shed 0 bases, and the junction held 9 bases outside the gene matches. The CDR3 consists of 17 residues. CDR3 protein: CASRTPTSGFSYNEQFF. The CDR3 bases are TGTGCCAGCAGGACACCAACTAGCGGGTTCTCCTACAATGAGCAGTTCTTC. The full variable domain, its missing parts supplied by reference TRBV2 and TRBJ2-1, is EPEVTQTPSHQVTQMGQEVILRCVPISNHLYFYWYRQILGQKVEFLVSFYNNEISEKSEIFDDQFSVERPDGSNFTLKIRSTKLEDSAMYFCASRTPTSGFSYNEQFFGPGTRLTVL.

The gene calls are TRBV29-1 and TRBJ2-3; TRBD2 matches 8 bases. Germline values: CDR1 SQVTM, CDR2 ANQGSEA. Trimming cost V 6 bases and J 2 bases; bases outside gene matches: 10. CDR3 length: 15 residues. The CDR3 nucleotides are TGCAGCGTCGACTCCCAGCGGGGGAACACAGATACGCAGTATTTT. This translates into CSVDSQRGNTDTQYF.

The chain employs TRBV5-1 and TRBJ2-5; D tentatively fits TRBD1 or TRBD2 (5 bases each). CDR3 length: 16 residues. CDR1 is SGHRS, CDR2 YFSETQ, per germline. Trimming took off 4 bases at V and 2 bases at J, with 18 bases between the two ends. The CDR3 bases are TGCGCCAGCAGCAAGACACCGGGGACGGCTCAAGAGACCCAGTACTTC. Translated, it gives CASSKTPGTAQETQYF.

This clonotype was recorded a few times. The chain has TRBV7-3 and TRBJ2-2, with 11 nucleotides matching TRBD2. CDR3 length: 15 amino acids. V was pared by 6 bases and J by 5 bases, with 5 bases of the junction left unmatched. Germline loops: CDR1 SGHTA, CDR2 FQGTGA. CDR3 nucleotides: TGTGCCAGCAGTATACTAGCGGGAGCAACCGGGGAGCTGTTTTTT. The encoded protein is CASSILAGATGELFF.

This clonotype was picked up many times. CDR3 nucleotide sequence: TGTGCCAGCAGCGACGACGGTTATAGCAATCAGCCCCAGCATTTT. This sequence encodes CASSDDGYSNQPQHF. This chain links TRBV5-5 with TRBJ1-5; no definite D call. The CDR3 consists of 15 residues. V gave up 4 bases and J gave up 0 bases, with 11 bases separating them. Germline-derived CDR1 and CDR2 are SGHKS and YYEKEE (reference sequence).

V gene TRBV13 combines with J gene TRBJ1-5; possibly TRBD1 for D (5 bases). The CDR3 runs 12 residues. From germline, CDR1 is PRHDT and CDR2 FYEKMQ (reference sequence). Trimming pared 5 bases from V and 11 bases from J, leaving 13 bases between. The CDR3 spells CASSPETASQHF. The CDR3 coding sequence is TGTGCCAGCAGCCCCGAGACAGCCTCCCAGCATTTT.

This clonotype has at least ten counts. The rearrangement uses TRBV9 and TRBJ2-3, with D unclear. The CDR3 is 14 amino acids. V lost 0 bases to trimming and J lost 2 bases, with 7 bases between them. From germline, CDR1 is SGDLS and CDR2 YYNGEE. Written as DNA, the CDR3 is TGTGCCAGCAGCGTAGTTAGCTTCACAGATACGCAGTATTTT. This translates into CASSVVSFTDTQYF.

As to this clonotype: The germline gene is not matched at one end of the junction; a read error may be the cause. The rearrangement joins TRBV15 to TRBJ2-5, with D hard to call. Germline V gives CDR1 LNHNV, CDR2 YYDKDF (reference sequence). This CDR3 comprises 11 residues. The CDR3 spells CATSRDNALFF. The CDR3 bases are TGTGCCACCAGCAGAGATAACGCACTCTTCTTC.

This clonotype was picked up many times. V and J are TRBV20-1 and TRBJ2-7; 11 positions match TRBD2. The CDR3 extends over 15 amino acids. V lost 1 base, J lost 2 bases, and 4 bases stayed unmatched. Per germline, CDR1 DFQATT and CDR2 SNEGSKA (reference sequence). CDR3 loop: CSARGETSGAYEQYF. The CDR3 nucleotides read TGCAGTGCTAGAGGTGAGACTAGCGGGGCCTACGAGCAGTACTTC.

Ten or more counts support this clonotype. The rearrangement links TRBV27 to TRBJ1-1; D not certain. V was pared by 0 bases and J by 1 base, with 3 bases between. The CDR3 is 13 amino acids. Germline-derived CDR1 and CDR2 are MNHEY and SMNVEV (reference sequence). The CDR3 DNA reads as TGTGCCAGCAGTTTATCCCGGAACACTGAAGCTTTCTTT. Amino acid sequence: CASSLSRNTEAFF.

This clonotype was seen ten or more times. The chain is built from TRBV5-1 and TRBJ2-1; TRBD1 is a possible D gene (6 bases). Per germline, CDR1 SGHRS and CDR2 YFSETQ. The ends were cut back, 0 bases at V and 4 bases at J, with 11 bases in the middle. The CDR3 totals 15 residues. CDR3: CASSLVRTDYNEQFF. In nucleotides, the CDR3 is TGCGCCAGCAGCTTGGTTAGGACAGATTACAATGAGCAGTTCTTC.